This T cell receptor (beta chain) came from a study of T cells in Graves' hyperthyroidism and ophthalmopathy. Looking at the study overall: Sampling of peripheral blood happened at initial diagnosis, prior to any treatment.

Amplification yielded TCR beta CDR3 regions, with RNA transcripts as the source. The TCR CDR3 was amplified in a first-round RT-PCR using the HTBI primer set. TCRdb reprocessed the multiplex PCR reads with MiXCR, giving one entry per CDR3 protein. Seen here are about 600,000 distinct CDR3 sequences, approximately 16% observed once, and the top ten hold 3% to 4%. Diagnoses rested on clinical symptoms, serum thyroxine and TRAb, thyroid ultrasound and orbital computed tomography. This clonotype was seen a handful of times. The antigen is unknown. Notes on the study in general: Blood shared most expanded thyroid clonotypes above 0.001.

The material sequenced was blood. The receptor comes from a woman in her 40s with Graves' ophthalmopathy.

CDR3 bases: TGTGCCAGTAACAACCCCCTACTTGGGCGGTTCAGCACAGATACGCAGTATTTT. Translation gives CASNNPLLGRFSTDTQYF. V usage is TRBV19 and J usage is TRBJ2-3; D uncertain. The CDR3 totals 18 residues. Germline V gene sequence: CDR1 LNHDA, CDR2 SQIVND (reference sequence). The V gene lost 7 bases and the J gene lost 0 bases, with 23 bases spanning the gap.